A single sample is the source of the 19 T cell receptor beta chains below, sequenced in a study of lymphopenia after photon versus proton radiotherapy. This table comes from immunoSEQ multiplex PCR, and its TCRdb copy is limited to in-frame clones, with some not included. The sample lists about 40,000 clones; 70% to 90% were seen once. The source material was peripheral blood, sampled from a patient treated with proton-based radiotherapy. The receptors were gathered from an older woman with pancreatic cancer. Some clones in this sample may be carry-over from other donors' samples.

This chain joins TRBV5-4 and TRBJ2-5; the D is unclear. This CDR3 is built from 15 residues. The V gene lost 4 bases and the J gene lost 3 bases, with 16 bases spanning the gap. Germline CDR1 SGHNT, CDR2 YYREEE (reference sequence). The CDR3 DNA reads TGTGCCAGCAGCCCACGGCCCACCTGGGAAGAGACCCAGTACTTC. Amino acid sequence: CASSPRPTWEETQYF.

The V and J genes are TRBV6-5 and TRBJ1-6; maybe TRBD1 (6 bases). CDR3 length: 15 amino acids. Trimming took 6 bases from V and 5 from J, leaving 14 bases between them. Germline V gene sequence: CDR1 MNHEY, CDR2 SVGAGI. The CDR3 DNA follows: TGTGCCAGCAGACCCCCGGACAGAAATAATTCACCCCTCCACTTT. Translating gives CASRPPDRNNSPLHF.

The gene calls are TRBV7-2 and TRBJ2-7, with TRBD2 matching over 9 bases. CDR1 and CDR2 from the germline V gene are SGHTA and FQGNSA. V trimming: 5 bases; J trimming: 2 bases; junction bases outside the gene matches: 7. This CDR3 contains 15 residues. The CDR3: CASSLRLAATYEQYF. As DNA, the CDR3 is TGTGCCAGCAGCCTTAGACTAGCGGCTACCTACGAGCAGTACTTC.

V and J are TRBV11-1 and TRBJ1-1; D is uncertain. This CDR3 contains 15 residues. The ends were cut back, 1 base at V and 1 base at J, with 10 bases in the middle. Germline V CDR1 and CDR2: SGHAT, FQDESV (reference sequence). The CDR3 region is CASSLGPKGNTEAFF. DNA for the CDR3: TGTGCCAGCAGCTTAGGTCCGAAAGGGAACACTGAAGCTTTCTTT. Full variable domain (remainder filled in from reference TRBV11-1 and TRBJ1-1): EAEVAQSPRYKITEKSQAVAFWCDPISGHATLYWYRQILGQGPELLVQFQDESVVDDSQLPKDRFSAERLKGVDSTLKIQPAELGDSAMYLCASSLGPKGNTEAFFGQGTRLTVV.

The rearrangement uses TRBV15 and TRBJ1-6, with 9 bases matching TRBD1. V lost 0 bases and J lost 10; bases outside the gene matches: 4. Germline lookup yields CDR1 LNHNV and CDR2 YYDKDF (reference sequence). There are 15 residues in the CDR3. CDR3 residues: CATSRDRGQGSPLHF. In DNA, the CDR3 is TGTGCCACCAGCAGAGATAGGGGACAGGGATCACCCCTCCACTTT. The full variable domain, with the rest looked up from reference TRBV15 and TRBJ1-6, is DAMVIQNPRYQVTQFGKPVTLSCSQTLNHNVMYWYQQKSSQAPKLLFHYYDKDFNNEADTPDNFQSRRPNTSFCFLDIRSPGLGDTAMYLCATSRDRGQGSPLHFGNGTRLTVT.

V usage is TRBV28 and J usage is TRBJ2-1; 8 bases line up with TRBD2. There are 18 residues in the CDR3. From germline, CDR1 is MDHEN and CDR2 SYDVKM. The junction had 12 bases not matched to a gene; V was cut back by 5 bases and J by 0 bases. CDR3 sequence: CASSPSPGLGSSYNEQFF. DNA of the CDR3: TGTGCCAGCAGTCCCTCCCCGGGACTAGGGAGCTCCTACAATGAGCAGTTCTTC.

V gene TRBV5-4 combines with J gene TRBJ2-1; perhaps D is TRBD1 or TRBD2 (6 bases each). V shed 0 bases and J shed 4 bases, with 17 bases lying between them. Germline V gene lookup returns CDR1 SGHNT and CDR2 YYREEE (reference sequence). The CDR3 sequence is 17 residues long. The CDR3 DNA reads as TGTGCCAGCAGCTTGGGACTTTCCGGAGGGGGGTACAATGAGCAGTTCTTC. As protein: CASSLGLSGGGYNEQFF.

V is TRBV2 and J is TRBJ1-6; tentative D call: TRBD1 (5 bases). CDR3 size: 15 residues. Germline lookup yields CDR1 SNHLY and CDR2 FYNNEI. V was trimmed by 3 bases and J by 9 bases, leaving 15 bases between them. DNA for the CDR3: TGTGCCAGCAGTGAGAGTCAGGATGGGGGTTCACCCCTCCACTTT. Translation: CASSESQDGGSPLHF.

V is TRBV10-2 and J is TRBJ2-7; no clear D gene. V was trimmed by 2 bases and J by 5 bases, leaving 4 bases between them. The CDR3 is 11 residues long. Germline-derived CDR1 and CDR2 are WSHSY and SAAADI. CDR3 amino acids: CASSEVHEQYF. CDR3 DNA: TGCGCCAGCAGTGAGGTACACGAGCAGTACTTC.

V and J are TRBV7-2 and TRBJ2-5, with 8 bases fitting TRBD1. The CDR3 loop spans 17 amino acids. With 5 bases clipped from V and 5 bases from J, the junction kept 16 bases outside the gene matches. The germline CDR1 and CDR2 sequences are SGHTA and FQGNSA. The CDR3 region is CASSPLLAGGWGETQYF. Here the CDR3 DNA reads TGTGCCAGCAGCCCTCTTTTGGCAGGGGGCTGGGGGGAGACCCAGTACTTC. The whole variable domain, filled in from reference TRBV7-2 and TRBJ2-5, reads GAGVSQSPSNKVTEKGKDVELRCDPISGHTALYWYRQSLGQGLEFLIYFQGNSAPDKSGLPSDRFSAERTGGSVSTLTIQRTQQEDSAVYLCASSPLLAGGWGETQYFGPGTRLLVL.

CDR3 sequence reads: CASSIGLAGAYNEQFF. CDR3 sequence (DNA): TGTGCCAGTAGTATTGGCCTAGCGGGCGCCTACAATGAGCAGTTCTTC. The gene calls are TRBV19 and TRBJ2-1; 8 bases are a match to TRBD2. This CDR3 contains 16 residues. Germline CDR1 and CDR2: LNHDA and SQIVND (reference sequence). The V and J ends lost 3 bases and 2 bases, in that order; junction bases with no gene match: 6.

To note about this clone: Sequence at one end of the junction differs from germline and may be a read error. V gene TRBV7-9 combines with J gene TRBJ1-1; D is uncertain. CDR1 SEHNR and CDR2 FQNEAQ come from the germline V gene (reference sequence). This CDR3 is 11 amino acids long. The chain's CDR3 is CASSLTRVAVF. The CDR3 nucleotides read TGTGCCAGCAGCTTAACACGGGTGGCGGTTTTT.

This clone was seen more than once but under ten times. V is TRBV4-1 and J is TRBJ2-7, with 7 bases identical to TRBD1. The V segment lost 3 bases and the J segment 1 base; nucleotides outside the gene matches: 0. Germline values: CDR1 MGHRA, CDR2 YSYEKL. The CDR3 extends over 13 amino acids. CDR3 sequence reads: CASSQTGSYEQYF. CDR3 coding DNA: TGCGCCAGCAGCCAGACAGGGTCCTACGAGCAGTACTTC.

The chain carries TRBV10-3 and TRBJ2-1; no definite D call. This CDR3 is built from 11 residues. The V gene's germline CDR1 is ENHRY and CDR2 SYGVKD. The V gene lost 2 bases and the J gene lost 5 bases, with 1 base spanning the gap. CDR3 sequence reads: CAISENNEQFF. The CDR3, as DNA: TGTGCCATCAGTGAGAACAATGAGCAGTTCTTC.

The chain links TRBV27 to TRBJ2-5; TRBD1 aligns across 10 bases. This CDR3 contains 13 residues. In germline, CDR1 is MNHEY, CDR2 SMNVEV (reference sequence). The V segment lost 9 bases and the J segment 5 bases; nucleotides outside the gene matches: 6. The CDR3 is CASGQGGGETQYF. The CDR3 DNA reads TGTGCCAGTGGACAGGGGGGCGGGGAGACCCAGTACTTC.

This clone was found once. V usage is TRBV10-3 and J usage is TRBJ2-7; D may be TRBD1 (7 bases). Germline-derived CDR1 and CDR2 are ENHRY and SYGVKD. There are 14 residues in the CDR3. Trimming stripped 7 bases from V and 4 bases from J, with 17 bases between. The CDR3 region is CAITQGQGGYEQYF. CDR3 DNA: TGTGCCATCACCCAAGGGCAGGGGGGATACGAGCAGTACTTC.

This chain joins TRBV9 and TRBJ2-5; 10 positions match TRBD2. The end of the DNA fits TRBJ2-7 better, so the J call may be wrong. The germline V gene has CDR1 SGDLS and CDR2 YYNGEE. The CDR3 extends over 14 amino acids. This chain's CDR3 is CASSVGLAGSEQYF. The CDR3 bases are TGTGCCAGCAGCGTAGGACTAGCGGGTAGCGAGCAGTACTTC.

The rearrangement links TRBV5-4 to TRBJ2-1, with TRBD1 matching 11 bases. The CDR3 extends over 15 amino acids. V lost 3 bases to trimming and J lost 3 bases; unmatched junction nucleotides: 2. Germline V gene lookup returns CDR1 SGHNT and CDR2 YYREEE (reference sequence). The CDR3 bases are TGTGCCAGCAGCTCCGGGACAGGGGGCTACAATGAGCAGTTCTTC. Protein sequence: CASSSGTGGYNEQFF.

The chain employs TRBV5-5 and TRBJ2-7; 9 bases map to TRBD1. This CDR3 spans 15 amino acids. The germline gives CDR1 SGHKS, CDR2 YYEKEE (reference sequence). J gave up 2 bases and V 4 bases, and 7 bases lay outside the gene matches. The chain's CDR3 is CASSPGTGSAYEQYF. As DNA, the CDR3 is TGTGCCAGCAGCCCCGGGACAGGGAGTGCCTACGAGCAGTACTTC. Variable domain in full (rest from reference TRBV5-5 and TRBJ2-7): DAGVTQSPTHLIKTRGQQVTLRCSPISGHKSVSWYQQVLGQGPQFIFQYYEKEERGRGNFPDRFSARQFPNYSSELNVNALLLGDSALYLCASSPGTGSAYEQYFGPGTRLTVT.